What follows describes a single T cell receptor (beta chain). What it recognizes is unknown. The repertoire was sequenced with immunoSEQ multiplex PCR; TCRdb's copy has only in-frame clones and lacks some. Of roughly 48,000 clones in the sample, about 91% are singletons; the top ten hold approximately 5%. Germline CDR1 LGHDT, CDR2 YNNKEL (reference sequence). The CDR3 consists of 11 residues. Trimming took off 0 bases at V and 5 bases at J, with 1 base between the two ends. The data derive from a study of T cell responses to AZD1222 COVID-19 vaccine. Study findings and constraints: Reportedly, nearly half the spike-specific TCRs target unmutated variant regions.

The clonotype comes from an adult who received the AZD1222 COVID-19 vaccine. The chain carries TRBV3-1 (or the pseudogene TRBV3-2) and TRBJ1-2; D uncertain. The specimen was peripheral blood, collected 28 days after the second AZD1222 dose. The CDR3 is CASSQEYGYTF. The CDR3 DNA follows: TGTGCCAGCAGCCAAGAATATGGCTACACCTTC.